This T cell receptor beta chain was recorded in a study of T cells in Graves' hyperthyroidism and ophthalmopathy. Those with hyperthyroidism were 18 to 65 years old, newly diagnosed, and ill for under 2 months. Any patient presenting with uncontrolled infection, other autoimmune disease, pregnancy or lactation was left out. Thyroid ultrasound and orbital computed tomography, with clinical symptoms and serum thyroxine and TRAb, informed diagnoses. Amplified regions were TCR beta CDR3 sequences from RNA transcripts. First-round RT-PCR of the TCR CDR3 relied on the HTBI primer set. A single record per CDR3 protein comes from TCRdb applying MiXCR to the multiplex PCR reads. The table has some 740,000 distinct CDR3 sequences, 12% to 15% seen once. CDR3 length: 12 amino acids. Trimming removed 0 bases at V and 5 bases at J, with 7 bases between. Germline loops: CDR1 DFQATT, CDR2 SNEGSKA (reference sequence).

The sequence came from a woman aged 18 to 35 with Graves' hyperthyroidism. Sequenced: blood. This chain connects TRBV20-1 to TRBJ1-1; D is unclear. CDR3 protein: CSARDRRTEAFF. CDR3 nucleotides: TGCAGTGCTAGAGATAGGAGAACTGAAGCTTTCTTT.